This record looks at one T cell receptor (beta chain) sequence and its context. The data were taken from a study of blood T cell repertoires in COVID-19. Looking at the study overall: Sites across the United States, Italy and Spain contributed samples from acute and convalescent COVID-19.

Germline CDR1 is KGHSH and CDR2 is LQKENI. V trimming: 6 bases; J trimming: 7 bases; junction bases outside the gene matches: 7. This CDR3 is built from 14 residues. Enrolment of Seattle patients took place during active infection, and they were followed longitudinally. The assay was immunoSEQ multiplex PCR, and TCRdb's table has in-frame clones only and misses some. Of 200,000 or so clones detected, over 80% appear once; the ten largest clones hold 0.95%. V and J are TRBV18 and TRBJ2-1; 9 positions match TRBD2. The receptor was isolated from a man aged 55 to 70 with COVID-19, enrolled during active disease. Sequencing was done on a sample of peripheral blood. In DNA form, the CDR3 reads TGTGCCAGCTCGCCGCGGGAGGGCCATAATGAGCAGTTCTTC. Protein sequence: CASSPREGHNEQFF.